The sequence of this TCR beta chain was determined in a study of shared T cell receptors in the human thymus. The V end was cut by 0 bases, the J end by 0 bases, with 11 bases between. The CDR3 consists of 16 residues. CDR1 and CDR2 (germline): LGHNT, FRNRAP. TCRdb's table, derived via immunoSEQ multiplex PCR, lists solely in-frame clones and lacks some. Here the sample spans over 650,000 clones, around 87% being singletons. The same sample was also used in a study of human thymus T cells. As reported in that work: Related research has reported that thymic repertoires overlap highly among unrelated individuals.

The receptor comes from a boy in the first two years of life with a congenital heart defect. Sequencing input: thymocytes. The chain uses TRBV12-5 and TRBJ1-1; D not certain. Here the CDR3 reads CASGLVHSPLNTEAFF. The CDR3 DNA follows: TGTGCTAGTGGTTTGGTACACAGCCCATTGAACACTGAAGCTTTCTTT.